These 9 T cell receptor beta chains came from one sample sequenced in a study of early T cells in non-severe SARS-CoV-2 infection. TCRdb reprocessed the 5' RACE reads via MiXCR and lists one record per CDR3 protein. The table shows roughly 75,000 distinct CDR3 sequences, with 16% occurring only once. Sequencing was performed on whole blood. Receptors were obtained from an adult who was a healthcare worker with PCR-confirmed SARS-CoV-2 infection or an uninfected control (not recorded which).

The gene calls are TRBV20-1 and TRBJ1-3, with D tentatively TRBD1 (6 bases). The CDR3 is 14 residues long. CDR1 DFQATT and CDR2 SNEGSKA come from the germline V gene (reference sequence). Trimming stripped 6 bases from V and 0 bases from J, with 12 bases between. CDR3 nucleotide sequence: TGCAGTGCCACAGGGCCCCTCTCTGGAAACACCATATATTTT. This sequence encodes CSATGPLSGNTIYF.

This chain connects TRBV7-9 to TRBJ2-1, with 8 bases identical to TRBD1. The germline V gene encodes CDR1 SEHNR and CDR2 FQNEAQ (reference sequence). The CDR3 loop spans 15 amino acids. J was trimmed by 4 bases and V by 5 bases; bases with no gene match: 7. In DNA form, the CDR3 reads TGTGCCAGCAGCCTCAACAGGGGGACTTACAATGAGCAGTTCTTC. This encodes CASSLNRGTYNEQFF.

The CDR3 spells CAFLNRGSYNSPLHF. As DNA, the CDR3 is TGTGCCTTCTTAAACAGGGGCTCCTATAATTCACCCCTCCACTTT. The rearrangement uses TRBV30 and TRBJ1-6, with 7 bases aligning to TRBD1. J was trimmed by 0 bases and V by 7 bases; bases with no gene match: 6. The V gene's germline CDR1 is GTSNPN and CDR2 SVGIG (reference sequence). CDR3 length: 15 amino acids.

The genes are TRBV7-3 and TRBJ1-6; D gene ambiguous. This CDR3 has 14 amino acids. Germline CDR1 and CDR2: SGHTA and FQGTGA. Trimming pared 8 bases from V and 6 bases from J, leaving 14 bases between. The CDR3 nucleotides read TGTGCCAGCTCTAAGCTGGGCCCTAATTCACCCCTCCACTTT. Translating it yields CASSKLGPNSPLHF.

This clonotype showed up just once. The chain combines TRBV5-1 with TRBJ2-7; 16 bases are a match to TRBD2. CDR1 and CDR2 (germline): SGHRS, YFSETQ. With 4 bases clipped from V and 7 bases from J, the junction kept 8 bases outside the gene matches. The CDR3 consists of 16 residues. The CDR3 DNA is TGCGCCAGCAGCCCGGGACTAGCGGGAGGGCGTGAAGAGCAGTACTTC. Its protein is CASSPGLAGGREEQYF.

This chain connects TRBV29-1 to TRBJ1-1, with D tentatively TRBD1 (6 bases). The germline gives CDR1 SQVTM, CDR2 ANQGSEA. Trimming removed 2 bases from V and 2 bases from J, with 9 bases in between. The CDR3 is 13 amino acids. CDR3: CSVERGLNTEAFF. CDR3 in DNA: TGCAGCGTTGAACGGGGGCTAAACACTGAAGCTTTCTTT.

The genes are TRBV20-1 and TRBJ2-7, with 9 bases that match TRBD2. This CDR3 is 14 amino acids long. V was clipped by 3 bases and J by 7 bases; unmatched bases: 10. Germline loops: CDR1 DFQATT, CDR2 SNEGSKA (reference sequence). The CDR3 protein is CSASLRTSAGEQYF. The CDR3 coding sequence is TGCAGTGCTAGTCTTCGGACTAGCGCGGGGGAGCAGTACTTC.

The chain couples TRBV11-2 to TRBJ2-5; TRBD1 matches 7 bases. Germline CDR1 and CDR2: SGHAT and FQNNGV. V lost 7 bases, J lost 5 bases, and 10 bases stayed unmatched. The CDR3 has 14 amino acids. The CDR3 bases are TGTGCCAGCACCCCGACAGGGTCGGCGGAGACCCAGTACTTC. It encodes CASTPTGSAETQYF.

The V and J genes are TRBV12-3 or TRBV12-4 and TRBJ2-2, with 7 bases that match TRBD1. The CDR3 totals 13 residues. Trimming cost V 6 bases and J 7 bases; bases outside gene matches: 5. In nucleotides, the CDR3 is TGTGCCAGCAGGGAAGGGGGCGGCGGGGAGCTGTTTTTT. This encodes CASREGGGGELFF.